The TCR beta chain described here comes from a study of Ad26.COV2.S vaccination and SARS-CoV-2 variants. Points from the study as a whole: Whether participants received vaccine or placebo, their non-spike TCR breadth was similar.

Treatment specified: roughly 18 received Ad26.COV2.S at low or high dose, single or two shots; roughly 5 received placebo; per-sample allocation not given. The investigators took samples on day 63 after the first vaccine or placebo injection. With 0 bases removed from V and 0 bases from J, the gap between germline ends came to 10 bases. Germline CDR1 ENHRY, CDR2 SYGVKD. This CDR3 contains 16 residues. On this clone itself: What it recognizes is unknown.

Measured with immunoSEQ multiplex PCR; TCRdb has only the in-frame clones, and not every one. Of 300,000 to 400,000 clones in the sample, roughly 89% were seen once. The chain couples TRBV10-3 to TRBJ2-3; D call uncertain. This specimen was peripheral blood, taken in a trial of Ad26.COV2.S vaccine versus placebo. The sequence came from a person aged 18 to 59 who received the Ad26.COV2.S COVID-19 vaccine or a placebo. The chain's CDR3 is CAISESSAESTDTQYF. CDR3 DNA: TGTGCCATCAGTGAGTCTTCGGCGGAAAGCACAGATACGCAGTATTTT.